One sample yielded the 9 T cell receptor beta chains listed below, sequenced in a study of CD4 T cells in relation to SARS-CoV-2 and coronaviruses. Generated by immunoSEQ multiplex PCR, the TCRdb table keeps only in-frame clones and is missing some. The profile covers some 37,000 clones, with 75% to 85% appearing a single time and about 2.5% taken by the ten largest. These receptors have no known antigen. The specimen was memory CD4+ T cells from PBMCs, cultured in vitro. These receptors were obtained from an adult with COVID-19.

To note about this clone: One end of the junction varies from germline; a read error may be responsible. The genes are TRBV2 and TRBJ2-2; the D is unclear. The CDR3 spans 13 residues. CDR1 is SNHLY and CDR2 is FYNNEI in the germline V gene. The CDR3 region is CASSEENTGELFF. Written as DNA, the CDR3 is TGTGCCAGCAGCGAAGAGAACACCGGGGAGCTGTTTTTT.

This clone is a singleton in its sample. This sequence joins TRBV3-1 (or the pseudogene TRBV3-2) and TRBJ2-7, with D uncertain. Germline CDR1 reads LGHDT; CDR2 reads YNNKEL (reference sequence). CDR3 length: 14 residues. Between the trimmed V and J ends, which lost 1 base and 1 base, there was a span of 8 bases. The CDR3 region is CASSQGSTSYEQYF. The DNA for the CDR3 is TGTGCCAGCAGCCAAGGTAGCACATCCTACGAGCAGTACTTC.

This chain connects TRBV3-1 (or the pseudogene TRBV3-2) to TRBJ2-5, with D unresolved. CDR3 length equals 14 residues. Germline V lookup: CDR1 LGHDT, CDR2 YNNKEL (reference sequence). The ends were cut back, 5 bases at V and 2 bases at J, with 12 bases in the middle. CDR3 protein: CASSTRRRQETQYF. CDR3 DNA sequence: TGTGCCAGCAGCACCCGACGTCGTCAAGAGACCCAGTACTTC.

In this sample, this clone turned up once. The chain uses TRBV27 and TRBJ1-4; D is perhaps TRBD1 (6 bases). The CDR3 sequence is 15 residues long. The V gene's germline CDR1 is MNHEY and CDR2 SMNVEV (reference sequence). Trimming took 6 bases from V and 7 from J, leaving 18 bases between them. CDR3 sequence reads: CASRPQGQRSEKLFF. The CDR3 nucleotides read TGTGCCAGCAGACCTCAGGGGCAGAGGAGTGAAAAACTGTTTTTT.

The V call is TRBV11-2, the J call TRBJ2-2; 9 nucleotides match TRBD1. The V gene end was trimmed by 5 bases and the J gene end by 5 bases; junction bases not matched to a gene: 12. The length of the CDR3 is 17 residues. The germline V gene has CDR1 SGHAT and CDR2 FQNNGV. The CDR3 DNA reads TGTGCCAGCAGCGTCTTTACAGGGGGCCCAGTTACCGGGGAGCTGTTTTTT. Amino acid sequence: CASSVFTGGPVTGELFF.

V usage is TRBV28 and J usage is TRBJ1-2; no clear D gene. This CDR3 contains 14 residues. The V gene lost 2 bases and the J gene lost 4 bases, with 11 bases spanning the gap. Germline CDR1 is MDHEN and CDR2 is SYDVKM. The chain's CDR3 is CASSLNQEGYGYTF. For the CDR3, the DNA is TGTGCCAGCAGTTTAAACCAGGAGGGCTATGGCTACACCTTC.

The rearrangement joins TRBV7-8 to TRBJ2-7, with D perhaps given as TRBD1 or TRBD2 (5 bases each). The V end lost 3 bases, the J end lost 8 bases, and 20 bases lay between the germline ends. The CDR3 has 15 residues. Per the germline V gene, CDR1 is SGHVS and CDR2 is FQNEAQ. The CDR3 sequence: CASSFLRLGPTKQYF. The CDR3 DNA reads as TGTGCCAGCAGCTTCCTGAGACTGGGACCTACGAAGCAGTACTTC.

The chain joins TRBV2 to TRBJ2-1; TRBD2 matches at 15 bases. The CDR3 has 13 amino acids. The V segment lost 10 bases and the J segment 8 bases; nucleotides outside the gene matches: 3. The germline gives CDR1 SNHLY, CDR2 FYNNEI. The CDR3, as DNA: TGTGCCACAGGACTAGCGGGAGGGTATGAGCAGTTCTTC. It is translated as CATGLAGGYEQFF.

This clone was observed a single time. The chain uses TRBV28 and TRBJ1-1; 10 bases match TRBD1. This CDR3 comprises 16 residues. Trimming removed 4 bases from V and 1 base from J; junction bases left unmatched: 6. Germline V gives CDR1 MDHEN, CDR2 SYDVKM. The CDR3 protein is CASSSYGTGANTEAFF. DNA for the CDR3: TGTGCCAGCAGTTCGTACGGGACAGGGGCGAACACTGAAGCTTTCTTT.